The sample holds a few counts of the clone carrying this T cell receptor beta chain. In the same sample, other DNA sequences code for this CDR3. With 0 bases clipped from V and 0 bases from J, the junction kept 0 bases outside the gene matches. Germline V CDR1 and CDR2: SGHRS, YFSETQ. The CDR3 runs 14 residues. Sequencing was performed with immunoSEQ multiplex PCR; in TCRdb, only in-frame clones are kept and a portion is missing. The repertoire consists of under 400,000 clones, with 87% occurring once and the leading ten covering more than 1.5%. The data are from a study of blood T cell repertoires in COVID-19. Study-wide context: Two negative PCRs, clearance, or symptom resolution had been documented for recovered Cohort 3 donors. In each case, the material was cDNA or gDNA derived from T cells, B-cell-depleted T cells, or PBMCs.

Enrolled through a virtual design, the participants were between about 18 and 100 years of age and came from 24 US areas. V usage is TRBV5-1 and J usage is TRBJ2-7; TRBD1 agrees at 7 bases. The source of this sequence is a middle-aged man in a cohort exposed to, infected with or recovered from COVID-19 (not recorded which). Sequencing used PBMCs or T cells enriched from blood (not recorded which). The CDR3, as DNA: TGCGCCAGCAGCTTGGCAGGGGGCTCCTACGAGCAGTACTTC. It is translated as CASSLAGGSYEQYF.